Below, 29 T cell receptor beta chains from the same sample are listed, as sequenced in a study of T cells in Graves' hyperthyroidism and ophthalmopathy. Amplification of TCR beta CDR3 regions was performed using RNA transcripts as template. Researchers ran a first-round RT-PCR on the TCR CDR3 using the HTBI primer set. TCRdb ran MiXCR on the multiplex PCR reads and lists one entry per CDR3 protein. The sample has about 400,000 distinct CDR3 sequences; 14% to 15% are singletons. The material sequenced was blood. The receptor set was obtained from a woman aged 25 to 39 with Graves' hyperthyroidism.

The chain has TRBV5-4 and TRBJ2-7, with 12 positions matching TRBD2. This CDR3 has 16 residues. V was clipped by 0 bases and J by 4 bases; unmatched bases: 5. CDR1 is SGHNT and CDR2 is YYREEE in the germline V gene (reference sequence). CDR3 DNA: TGTGCCAGCAGCTTGGGGCTAGCGGGAGGGCAATACGAGCAGTACTTC. It codes for CASSLGLAGGQYEQYF.

The J gene is TRBJ2-7, the V gene TRBV5-5, with TRBD2 matching over 7 bases. Germline CDR1 is SGHKS and CDR2 is YYEKEE (reference sequence). The CDR3 loop spans 16 amino acids. V dropped 4 bases and J dropped 0; count of bases not matched to a gene: 10. The CDR3: CASSAWGGASSYEQYF. The CDR3 DNA is TGTGCCAGCAGCGCCTGGGGAGGGGCAAGCTCCTACGAGCAGTACTTC. The full variable domain, rest sourced from reference TRBV5-5 and TRBJ2-7, is DAGVTQSPTHLIKTRGQQVTLRCSPISGHKSVSWYQQVLGQGPQFIFQYYEKEERGRGNFPDRFSARQFPNYSSELNVNALLLGDSALYLCASSAWGGASSYEQYFGPGTRLTVT.

At least ten counts were recorded for this clonotype. The genes are TRBV6-1 and TRBJ2-4, with D unclear. V was clipped by 0 bases and J by 4 bases, with 19 bases between them. The CDR3 extends over 18 amino acids. Germline V gene sequence: CDR1 MNHNS, CDR2 SASEGT. As DNA, the CDR3 is TGTGCCAGCAGTGAAGCGTTTTGGCAGATCACGGCAAAAAACATTCAGTACTTC. It translates to CASSEAFWQITAKNIQYF.

This chain links TRBV6-1 with TRBJ2-2, with D possibly being TRBD2 (5 bases). This CDR3 has 13 residues. Germline V gene lookup returns CDR1 MNHNS and CDR2 SASEGT. With 6 bases removed from V and 6 bases from J, the gap between germline ends came to 11 bases. The CDR3 DNA is TGTGCCAGCAGCCGCTGGACTCCCGGGGAGCTGTTTTTT. It specifies CASSRWTPGELFF.

CDR3 sequence: CASSLSPGGYIAEAFF. CDR3 DNA sequence: TGTGCCAGCAGTTTATCCCCAGGGGGCTACATTGCTGAAGCTTTCTTT. The chain combines TRBV28 with TRBJ1-1, with 8 bases lining up with TRBD1. V lost 1 base and J lost 6; bases outside the gene matches: 10. The CDR3 runs to 16 residues. CDR1 MDHEN and CDR2 SYDVKM come from the germline V gene.

At least ten counts were recorded for this clonotype. V usage is TRBV10-3 and J usage is TRBJ2-3, with no clear D. Germline V gene sequence: CDR1 ENHRY, CDR2 SYGVKD. The V and J ends lost 3 bases and 0 bases respectively, with 16 bases between them. CDR3 length: 17 amino acids. CDR3 in amino acids: CAISEGDLVDSTDTQYF. DNA for the CDR3: TGTGCCATCAGTGAAGGAGATCTCGTAGATAGCACAGATACGCAGTATTTT.

This clonotype was picked up a small number of times. The conserved phenylalanine or tryptophan normally closing the CDR3 is absent here, so this likely arose from a read error. The chain recombines TRBV20-1 with TRBJ1-1, with 9 bases aligning to TRBD1. The length of the CDR3 is 13 residues. Trimming at V came to 6 bases and at J to 5 bases, leaving 7 bases not matched to a gene. The germline V gene has CDR1 DFQATT and CDR2 SNEGSKA (reference sequence). The CDR3 DNA sequence: TGCAGTGCCAAACAGGGGGCGCGGACTGAAGCTTTCCTT. This translates into CSAKQGARTEAFL.

This clonotype was seen repeatedly, ten times or more. This chain connects TRBV7-2 to TRBJ2-3, with 7 positions matching TRBD2. This CDR3 region has 15 residues. V was clipped by 5 bases and J by 2 bases; unmatched bases: 7. Germline-derived CDR1 and CDR2 are SGHTA and FQGNSA. This CDR3 reads CASSLRGRVTDTQYF. The CDR3, as DNA: TGTGCCAGCAGCCTACGGGGGAGGGTCACAGATACGCAGTATTTT.

This clonotype was seen at least ten times. V gene TRBV7-9 combines with J gene TRBJ1-2; 9 bases align to TRBD1. From germline, CDR1 is SEHNR and CDR2 FQNEAQ (reference sequence). The CDR3 consists of 17 residues. J was trimmed by 6 bases and V by 4 bases; bases with no gene match: 15. The CDR3 sequence is CASSSSYRDRVDHGYTF. The CDR3 DNA follows: TGTGCCAGCAGCTCATCCTACCGGGACAGGGTCGACCATGGCTACACCTTC.

This clonotype was counted only a few times. The rearrangement joins TRBV18 to TRBJ2-4; no definite D call. Germline V CDR1 and CDR2: KGHSH, LQKENI. The ends were cut back, 2 bases at V and 15 bases at J, with 17 bases in the middle. The CDR3 totals 13 residues. CDR3 DNA sequence: TGTGCCAGCTCACCAGGGCAGATCCCGGGTTGGTACTTC. The encoded protein is CASSPGQIPGWYF.

V usage is TRBV7-9 and J usage is TRBJ2-1; D gene uncertain. The V gene lost 1 base and the J gene lost 13 bases, with 5 bases spanning the gap. Per germline, CDR1 SEHNR and CDR2 FQNEAQ (reference sequence). This CDR3 spans 10 amino acids. The CDR3 bases are TGTGCCAGCAGCTTAGGCGACCAGTTCTTC. Amino acids: CASSLGDQFF. The full variable domain, its missing parts supplied by reference TRBV7-9 and TRBJ2-1, is DTGVSQNPRHKITKRGQNVTFRCDPISEHNRLYWYRQTLGQGPEFLTYFQNEAQLEKSRLLSDRFSAERPKGSFSTLEIQRTEQGDSAMYLCASSLGDQFFGPGTRLTVL.

As regards this clonotype: A much larger clone differs by one base, so this may be a read error. The chain combines TRBV7-3 with TRBJ2-1; TRBD2 aligns across 14 bases. This CDR3 has 17 residues. Per germline, CDR1 SGHTA and CDR2 FQGTGA. In DNA form, the CDR3 reads TGTTCCAGCAGCTCCGGGACTAGCGGGAGCTCAGACAATGAGCAGTTCTTC. Translating it yields CSSSSGTSGSSDNEQFF.

The CDR3 here is CASSLVLAEEDTQYF. CDR3 nucleotides: TGCGCCAGCAGCTTGGTACTAGCGGAAGAAGATACGCAGTATTTT. The gene calls are TRBV5-1 and TRBJ2-3; 8 positions agree with TRBD2. The CDR3 loop spans 15 amino acids. Trimming cost V 0 bases and J 5 bases; bases outside gene matches: 5. Germline V gives CDR1 SGHRS, CDR2 YFSETQ.

This clonotype was seen many times. This sequence joins TRBV20-1 and TRBJ2-5, with 9 bases identical to TRBD1. The V gene's germline CDR1 is DFQATT and CDR2 SNEGSKA (reference sequence). The CDR3 totals 13 residues. V lost 3 bases and J lost 4; bases outside the gene matches: 3. The CDR3 loop is CSARGDRAETQYF. The CDR3 coding sequence is TGCAGTGCTAGGGGGGACAGGGCAGAGACCCAGTACTTC.

The chain joins TRBV30 to TRBJ1-2; TRBD1 matches 7 bases. With 5 bases clipped from V and 2 bases from J, the junction kept 2 bases outside the gene matches. Germline values: CDR1 GTSNPN, CDR2 SVGIG (reference sequence). CDR3 length: 12 residues. The CDR3 bases are TGTGCCTGGGACAGGGAGAACTATGGCTACACCTTC. Amino acid sequence: CAWDRENYGYTF.

This clonotype was counted many times. The chain employs TRBV2 and TRBJ2-7; 7 bases line up with TRBD1. The CDR3 is 16 residues long. With V trimmed by 6 bases and J by 5 bases, 16 bases remained unmatched. The germline V gene encodes CDR1 SNHLY and CDR2 FYNNEI. This chain's CDR3 is CASSGLIGQDAHEQYF. The CDR3 DNA reads TGTGCCAGCAGCGGCCTTATCGGACAGGACGCCCACGAGCAGTACTTC.

This clonotype was observed a few times. The chain links TRBV24-1 to TRBJ2-7, with 9 positions matching TRBD1. The J segment lost 9 bases and the V segment lost 4 bases, leaving 3 bases of the junction unmatched. This CDR3 spans 12 amino acids. Germline CDR1 is KGHDR and CDR2 is SFDVKD. The CDR3 spells CATSDKDRGQYF. The CDR3, as DNA: TGTGCCACCAGTGACAAGGACAGGGGGCAGTACTTC.

This clonotype came up many times. The chain is built from TRBV7-2 and TRBJ2-7; D possibly corresponds to TRBD1 (6 bases). The germline V gene encodes CDR1 SGHTA and CDR2 FQGNSA. V was clipped by 4 bases and J by 7 bases, with 17 bases between them. The CDR3 is made up of 14 amino acids. CDR3 protein: CASSSGATSREQYF. In DNA form, the CDR3 reads TGTGCCAGCAGCTCAGGGGCCACCTCCCGAGAGCAGTACTTC. The entire variable domain, with the rest obtained from reference TRBV7-2 and TRBJ2-7, is as follows: GAGVSQSPSNKVTEKGKDVELRCDPISGHTALYWYRQSLGQGLEFLIYFQGNSAPDKSGLPSDRFSAERTGGSVSTLTIQRTQQEDSAVYLCASSSGATSREQYFGPGTRLTVT.

The sample holds a few counts of this clonotype. The CDR3 nucleotides are TGCAGTGCCGCTAGTCGGGGTGCCTATGGCTACACCTTC. This sequence encodes CSAASRGAYGYTF. The chain employs TRBV20-1 and TRBJ1-2; no firm D call. The ends were cut back, 6 bases at V and 4 bases at J, with 15 bases in the middle. The CDR3 has 13 residues. Germline CDR1 and CDR2: DFQATT and SNEGSKA (reference sequence).

Many counts were recorded for this clonotype. This chain connects TRBV28 to TRBJ2-5; TRBD1 matches 10 bases. The germline gives CDR1 MDHEN, CDR2 SYDVKM. This CDR3 region has 15 residues. Trimming cost V 6 bases and J 3 bases; bases outside gene matches: 7. The CDR3 DNA follows: TGTGCCAGCAGGGGTGAGGGACAGGGGAAAGAGACCCAGTACTTC. Its protein product is CASRGEGQGKETQYF.

The chain recombines TRBV7-9 with TRBJ1-2; D ambiguous. V gave up 11 bases and J gave up 0 bases, with 10 bases separating them. This CDR3 comprises 12 residues. Germline V gene sequence: CDR1 SEHNR, CDR2 FQNEAQ (reference sequence). CDR3 coding DNA: TGTGCCGAATCCAAGACTAACTATGGCTACACCTTC. Protein sequence: CAESKTNYGYTF.

The chain is built from TRBV6-1 and TRBJ1-1, with D maybe TRBD1 (6 bases). CDR1 MNHNS and CDR2 SASEGT come from the germline V gene. This CDR3 region has 15 residues. V was cut by 7 bases and J by 1 base, with 16 bases left in between. CDR3 sequence: CASTPRGRGNTEAFF. The DNA for the CDR3 is TGTGCCAGCACCCCCCGGGGCAGGGGGAACACTGAAGCTTTCTTT.

The CDR3 DNA reads TGTGCCAGCAGGCCGAGACTAGCGGGAGGGGTTTTGAGGGCAGATACGCAGTATTTT. Protein: CASRPRLAGGVLRADTQYF. The chain recombines TRBV7-8 with TRBJ2-3; 14 positions match TRBD2. The trim removed 6 bases at V and 4 bases at J, leaving 15 bases unmatched. Germline V lookup: CDR1 SGHVS, CDR2 FQNEAQ. This CDR3 comprises 19 residues.

This clonotype was detected ten times or more. CDR3 in amino acids: CASTSGRATDTQYF. In DNA, the CDR3 is TGCGCCAGCACGAGCGGGAGGGCAACAGATACGCAGTATTTT. The chain uses TRBV5-1 and TRBJ2-3, with TRBD2 identical over 10 bases. Trimming cost V 6 bases and J 3 bases; bases outside gene matches: 4. The V gene's germline CDR1 is SGHRS and CDR2 YFSETQ. The CDR3 totals 14 residues.

Points on this clonotype: It may be a read error: a sequence one base away is much more abundant. J is TRBJ2-7 and V is TRBV20-1; D not resolved. The CDR3 consists of 12 residues. The germline gives CDR1 DFQATT, CDR2 SNEGSKA (reference sequence). V was trimmed by 2 bases and J by 6 bases, leaving 11 bases between them. CDR3 sequence (DNA): TGCAGTGCTAGAAGGTGGGGATGCGAGCAGTACTTC. Translation: CSARRWGCEQYF.

Ten or more counts support this clonotype. J is TRBJ1-1 and V is TRBV18; TRBD1 might be the D (6 bases). Germline assignment: CDR1 KGHSH and CDR2 LQKENI. The CDR3 loop spans 15 amino acids. Deletions cut 2 bases from V and 1 base from J, with 11 bases between. CDR3 protein: CASSPSGAENTEAFF. The CDR3 bases are TGTGCCAGCTCACCATCAGGGGCCGAGAACACTGAAGCTTTCTTT. Full variable domain (rest looked up from reference TRBV18 and TRBJ1-1): NAGVMQNPRHLVRRRGQEARLRCSPMKGHSHVYWYRQLPEEGLKFMVYLQKENIIDESGMPKERFSAEFPKEGPSILRIQQVVRGDSAAYFCASSPSGAENTEAFFGQGTRLTVV.

At least ten counts were recorded for this clonotype. The chain uses TRBV28 and TRBJ2-7; D gene unclear. Trimming removed 3 bases at V and 7 bases at J, with 4 bases between. The CDR3 runs to 10 residues. The germline V gene has CDR1 MDHEN and CDR2 SYDVKM. The CDR3 sequence is CASSLEEQYF. The CDR3 DNA sequence: TGTGCCAGCAGTTTGGAGGAGCAGTACTTC.

The chain employs TRBV15 and TRBJ1-1; 7 nucleotides align to TRBD1. CDR3 length: 12 residues. The germline V gene encodes CDR1 LNHNV and CDR2 YYDKDF (reference sequence). V was pared by 5 bases and J by 6 bases, with 3 bases of the junction left unmatched. The DNA of the CDR3 is TGTGCCACCAGCCGCAGGGGGGCTGAAGCTTTCTTT. Its protein is CATSRRGAEAFF.

This clonotype was recorded a few times. The chain has TRBV10-3 and TRBJ2-1; 8 bases line up with TRBD1. The CDR3 is 15 residues long. The ends lost 8 bases at V and 7 bases at J; junction bases unmatched: 13. Germline assignment: CDR1 ENHRY and CDR2 SYGVKD. As DNA, the CDR3 is TGTGCCATCCAAAAGTGGGGACAGGAGGGGAATGAGCAGTTCTTC. Amino acid sequence: CAIQKWGQEGNEQFF.